What follows are 26 T cell receptor beta chains derived from one specimen sequenced in a study of Graves' ophthalmopathy and Graves' hyperthyroidism (dated by TCRdb to 2017 to 2018). The sample was run on an Illumina HiSeq 2000. TCR beta CDR3 regions were amplified from RNA transcripts for repertoire sequencing. The first round of RT-PCR was done with HTBI primers and the Qiagen OneStep RT-PCR kit, and was followed by a second round of multiplex PCR, then size selection and purification. Starting from the raw public reads, TCRdb applied fastp trimming at Q25, assembled clones with MiXCR and retained in-frame beta chains. Each record represents a unique CDR3 protein, reported with the most common genes and DNA among its rows. For this sample there are approximately 700,000 distinct CDR3 sequences; 40% appear just once. Roughly 45% of the sample is held by the ten biggest clonotypes. Sequencing used peripheral blood. The receptors shown here come from an adult man with Graves' ophthalmopathy.

This clonotype was seen repeatedly, ten times or more. The V call is TRBV10-3, the J call TRBJ1-1; possibly TRBD1 for D (5 bases). This CDR3 comprises 14 residues. Per germline, CDR1 ENHRY and CDR2 SYGVKD. Trimming left V 4 bases short and J 6 bases short, with 15 bases between. CDR3 protein: CAISVGGSTSEAFF. As DNA, the CDR3 is TGTGCCATCAGTGTTGGGGGTTCGACCTCTGAAGCTTTCTTT.

CDR3 region: CASSLMTGVASNQPQHF. The CDR3 coding sequence is TGTGCCAGCAGCCTGATGACAGGGGTAGCATCAAATCAGCCCCAGCATTTT. This chain uses TRBV12-3 or TRBV12-4 with TRBJ1-5, with TRBD1 matching 8 bases. V trimming: 6 bases; J trimming: 4 bases; junction bases outside the gene matches: 14. CDR3 length: 17 amino acids.

The rearrangement uses TRBV4-1 and TRBJ1-2; D possibly corresponds to TRBD1 (6 bases). From germline, CDR1 is MGHRA and CDR2 YSYEKL. This CDR3 contains 15 residues. Between the trimmed V and J ends, which lost 0 bases and 3 bases, there was a span of 11 bases. This CDR3 reads CASSQDGGADYGYTF. In DNA, the CDR3 is TGCGCCAGCAGCCAAGATGGGGGGGCGGACTATGGCTACACCTTC.

The J gene is TRBJ2-7, the V gene TRBV15, with TRBD1 matching over 8 bases. Trimming cost V 1 base and J 3 bases; bases outside gene matches: 2. Germline V gene data show CDR1 as LNHNV and CDR2 as YYDKDF (reference sequence). The CDR3 runs 14 residues. The CDR3 is CATSRGTGHYEQYF. In DNA, the CDR3 is TGTGCCACCAGCAGAGGGACAGGGCACTACGAGCAGTACTTC.

This clonotype was recorded at least ten times. This chain connects TRBV5-1 to TRBJ1-2; D not certain. V gave up 0 bases and J gave up 0 bases, with 9 bases separating them. Germline CDR1 is SGHRS and CDR2 is YFSETQ. This CDR3 has 15 residues. CDR3 region: CASSLAVGTNYGYTF. The CDR3 DNA reads TGCGCCAGCAGCTTGGCTGTCGGTACTAACTATGGCTACACCTTC.

With regard to this clonotype: This may arise from a read error, as a much more abundant clone is one base away. The V call is TRBV20-1, the J call TRBJ1-5; the D gene is possibly TRBD1 (6 bases). Per the germline V gene, CDR1 is DFQATT and CDR2 is SNEGSKA (reference sequence). The V end was cut by 8 bases, the J end by 4 bases, with 21 bases between. The CDR3 contains 15 residues. The CDR3 DNA reads as TGCAGTACGTATCGTCCAGGGGTGGGGAATCAGCCCCAGCATTTT. Translation: CSTYRPGVGNQPQHF.

The rearrangement joins TRBV6-1 to TRBJ2-2; D may be TRBD1 (6 bases). The germline gives CDR1 MNHNS, CDR2 SASEGT. There are 14 residues in the CDR3. Trimming stripped 7 bases from V and 6 bases from J, with 15 bases between. The CDR3 coding sequence is TGTGCCAGCACCAGGGGCGGTGGCCCCGGGGAGCTGTTTTTT. It codes for CASTRGGGPGELFF.

With regard to this clonotype: At one boundary the junction diverges from the germline segment, which might be a read error. The V gene is TRBV9, the J gene TRBJ2-2; 11 positions agree with TRBD2. CDR3 length: 16 residues. CDR1 SGDLS and CDR2 YYNGEE come from the germline V gene. The CDR3 nucleotides read TGTGCCAGCAGCGGCCCTAGCGGGGGGTGGACCGGGAAGCTGTTTTTT. Its translation is CASSGPSGGWTGKLFF. Using reference TRBV9 and TRBJ2-2 for the parts outside the CDR3, the full variable domain is DSGVTQTPKHLITATGQRVTLRCSPRSGDLSVYWYQQSLDQGLQFLIQYYNGEERAKGNILERFSAQQFPDLHSELNLSSLELGDSALYFCASSGPSGGWTGKLFFGEGSRLTVL.

Regarding this clonotype: No DNA is shown, since the ends of the CDR3 on it are uncertain; the CDR3 is the one TCRdb lists. The chain combines TRBV24-1 with TRBJ1-4; the table names TRBD1, a call not compared with the DNA. Germline CDR1 reads KGHDR; CDR2 reads SFDVKD. The CDR3 is 24 residues long, counting both termini. This chain's CDR3 is CATSDPGTGDQPQHFGDGYEKLFF.

This clonotype showed up many times. CDR3 sequence: CASTPGTENYGYTF. The CDR3 nucleotides read TGCGCCAGCACCCCCGGGACAGAAAACTATGGCTACACCTTC. The genes are TRBV5-1 and TRBJ1-2; 7 bases are shared with TRBD1. Germline lookup yields CDR1 SGHRS and CDR2 YFSETQ. The CDR3 consists of 14 residues. Germline trimming cut 6 bases from V and 2 bases from J; bases unmatched to any gene: 7.

The J gene is TRBJ1-4, the V gene TRBV7-2; weak D call: TRBD1 (6 bases). Trimming pared 5 bases from V and 8 bases from J, leaving 18 bases between. The CDR3 totals 15 residues. Germline V lookup: CDR1 SGHTA, CDR2 FQGNSA. The CDR3 loop is CASSPPGTYGEKLFF. The CDR3, as DNA: TGTGCCAGCAGCCCCCCAGGGACATATGGCGAAAAACTGTTTTTT.

J is TRBJ1-2 and V is TRBV7-9, with D unresolved. The CDR3 consists of 15 residues. In germline, CDR1 is SEHNR, CDR2 FQNEAQ (reference sequence). Trimming removed 1 base from V and 3 bases from J, with 12 bases in between. The CDR3 DNA follows: TGTGCCAGCAGCTTAGAATCCGGAGGCTACTATGGCTACACCTTC. Its translation: CASSLESGGYYGYTF. Based on the CDR3 plus reference TRBV7-9 and TRBJ1-2, the full variable domain is DTGVSQNPRHKITKRGQNVTFRCDPISEHNRLYWYRQTLGQGPEFLTYFQNEAQLEKSRLLSDRFSAERPKGSFSTLEIQRTEQGDSAMYLCASSLESGGYYGYTFGSGTRLTVV.

In its sample, this clonotype was seen a few times. V gene TRBV12-3 or TRBV12-4 combines with J gene TRBJ1-5; TRBD1 agrees at 7 bases. The V gene end was trimmed by 6 bases and the J gene end by 3 bases; junction bases not matched to a gene: 5. The CDR3 is 14 residues long. The CDR3 nucleotides are TGTGCCAGCAGGGGGGACAGTCTCAATCAGCCCCAGCATTTT. Amino acids: CASRGDSLNQPQHF.

On this clonotype: With a much larger clone just one base away, this may be a read error. The rearrangement links TRBV19 to TRBJ2-5, with a tentative D call TRBD1 (6 bases). The V end lost 8 bases, the J end lost 3 bases, and 19 bases lay between the germline ends. The CDR3 extends over 15 amino acids. Per germline, CDR1 LNHDA and CDR2 SQIVND (reference sequence). For the CDR3, the DNA is TGTGCCAGTGCGAGGCGGACAGAGTACGAAGAGACCCAGTACTTC. This gives the protein CASARRTEYEETQYF.

There are a few counts of this clonotype. This rearrangement joins TRBV11-2 to TRBJ1-2; weak D call: TRBD1 (5 bases). This CDR3 is built from 14 residues. V was shortened by 0 bases and J by 3 bases, with 8 bases between the two germline ends. Germline lookup yields CDR1 SGHAT and CDR2 FQNNGV. The DNA for the CDR3 is TGTGCCAGCAGCTTAGATGGACACGACTATGGCTACACCTTC. Protein product: CASSLDGHDYGYTF. Complete variable domain (other parts from reference TRBV11-2 and TRBJ1-2): EAGVAQSPRYKIIEKRQSVAFWCNPISGHATLYWYQQILGQGPKLLIQFQNNGVVDDSQLPKDRFSAERLKGVDSTLKIQPAKLEDSAVYLCASSLDGHDYGYTFGSGTRLTVV.

This clonotype has a handful of counts. V usage is TRBV20-1 and J usage is TRBJ2-5, with D unclear. The CDR3 is 13 residues long. The germline CDR1 and CDR2 sequences are DFQATT and SNEGSKA (reference sequence). V was cut by 5 bases and J by 1 base, with 11 bases left in between. CDR3 DNA: TGCAGTGCTCCTCGGTTAGCCCAAGAGACCCAGTACTTC. Translated: CSAPRLAQETQYF.

This clonotype was seen a handful of times. The gene calls are TRBV15 and TRBJ2-7, with 10 bases identical to TRBD1. The junction had 3 bases not matched to a gene; V was cut back by 1 base and J by 3 bases. The CDR3 is made up of 15 amino acids. CDR1 LNHNV and CDR2 YYDKDF come from the germline V gene (reference sequence). The CDR3 spells CATSRGTGGNYEQYF. As DNA, the CDR3 is TGTGCCACCAGCAGAGGGACAGGGGGAAACTACGAGCAGTACTTC. Using reference TRBV15 and TRBJ2-7 for the parts outside the CDR3, the full variable domain is DAMVIQNPRYQVTQFGKPVTLSCSQTLNHNVMYWYQQKSSQAPKLLFHYYDKDFNNEADTPDNFQSRRPNTSFCFLDIRSPGLGDTAMYLCATSRGTGGNYEQYFGPGTRLTVT.

To note about this clonotype: At one end the junction does not follow the germline gene, possibly because of a read error. The chain is built from TRBV6-5 and TRBJ2-6, with 7 bases lining up with TRBD2. This CDR3 spans 12 amino acids. Germline CDR1 MNHEY, CDR2 SVGAGI. CDR3 bases: TGTGCGTCCGCCGGGGGGACGAACACTGAAGCTTTC. Translating it yields CASAGGTNTEAF.

On this clonotype itself: Just one base apart from a much larger clone, this may be a read error. The CDR3 nucleotides are TGCAGCGTTGACCCGCTCGGGTGGGGACCTAACTATGGCCACACCTTC. Amino acid sequence: CSVDPLGWGPNYGHTF. The V gene is TRBV29-1, the J gene TRBJ1-2, with D perhaps matching TRBD1 (5 bases). The germline CDR1 and CDR2 sequences are SQVTM and ANQGSEA. The CDR3 extends over 16 amino acids.

The V call is TRBV7-2, the J call TRBJ2-7, with 8 bases aligning to TRBD1. The CDR3 runs to 15 residues. Per the germline V gene, CDR1 is SGHTA and CDR2 is FQGNSA. V was pared by 3 bases and J by 3 bases, with 7 bases of the junction left unmatched. The CDR3 nucleotides read TGTGCCAGCAGCTTTAGGACAGGGACGTACTACGAGCAGTACTTC. Translating gives CASSFRTGTYYEQYF. The full variable domain, in which reference TRBV7-2 and TRBJ2-7 provide the parts outside the CDR3, is GAGVSQSPSNKVTEKGKDVELRCDPISGHTALYWYRQSLGQGLEFLIYFQGNSAPDKSGLPSDRFSAERTGGSVSTLTIQRTQQEDSAVYLCASSFRTGTYYEQYFGPGTRLTVT.

The CDR3 sequence: CSASKVRASGSNEQYF. CDR3 DNA: TGCAGTGCTAGTAAGGTACGCGCTAGCGGGAGTAACGAGCAGTACTTC. V and J are TRBV20-1 and TRBJ2-7; 10 bases map to TRBD2. The CDR3 spans 16 residues. Trimming cost V 3 bases and J 5 bases; bases outside gene matches: 13. CDR1 and CDR2 from the germline V gene are DFQATT and SNEGSKA (reference sequence).

As to this clonotype: A read error may explain this, as a much larger clone is one base away. Lacking the conserved final phenylalanine or tryptophan, this CDR3 likely reflects a read error. This sequence joins TRBV4-1 and TRBJ1-1; the D is unclear. Germline values: CDR1 MGHRA, CDR2 YSYEKL. V was shortened by 0 bases and J by 1 base, with 9 bases between the two germline ends. CDR3 size: 15 residues. CDR3 nucleotides: TGCGCCAGCAGCCAAGATGGTCAGCCGAACACTGAAGCTTTCCTT. Translating gives CASSQDGQPNTEAFL.

The rearrangement joins TRBV15 to TRBJ1-1; the D gene is possibly TRBD1 (5 bases). Germline-derived CDR1 and CDR2 are LNHNV and YYDKDF (reference sequence). Trimming took 2 bases from V and 6 from J, leaving 19 bases between them. The CDR3 is 16 residues long. CDR3 bases: TGTGCCACCAGCAGAAAGGGATCGGGGGGTTGGGCTGAAGCTTTCTTT. Its protein product is CATSRKGSGGWAEAFF. Looking up the rest from reference TRBV15 and TRBJ1-1 gives the full variable domain: DAMVIQNPRYQVTQFGKPVTLSCSQTLNHNVMYWYQQKSSQAPKLLFHYYDKDFNNEADTPDNFQSRRPNTSFCFLDIRSPGLGDTAMYLCATSRKGSGGWAEAFFGQGTRLTVV.

This chain uses TRBV12-3 or TRBV12-4 with TRBJ1-1; 8 nucleotides line up with TRBD1. This CDR3 is built from 15 residues. Losses at the gene ends were 6 bases for V and 5 bases for J; bases not matched to a gene: 11. CDR3 region: CASSQSTGGGTEAFF. CDR3 DNA sequence: TGTGCCAGCAGCCAGTCTACAGGGGGGGGAACTGAAGCTTTCTTT.

A remark on this clonotype: A much larger clonotype is one base distant, so this may be a read error. The chain has TRBV7-2 and TRBJ1-1; 7 bases are shared with TRBD1. The CDR3 has 14 amino acids. Losses at the gene ends were 0 bases for V and 6 bases for J; bases not matched to a gene: 4. Germline CDR1 and CDR2: SGHTA and FQGNSA. Written as DNA, the CDR3 is TGTGCCAGCAGCTTAGCGACAGGGATCTCTGAAGCTTTCTTT. This codes for CASSLATGISEAFF. The full variable domain, completed using reference TRBV7-2 and TRBJ1-1, is GAGVSQSPSNKVTEKGKDVELRCDPISGHTALYWYRQSLGQGLEFLIYFQGNSAPDKSGLPSDRFSAERTGGSVSTLTIQRTQQEDSAVYLCASSLATGISEAFFGQGTRLTVV.

This rearrangement joins TRBV11-2 to TRBJ1-1; D remains unclear. The CDR3 totals 14 residues. Looked up from germline, CDR1 is SGHAT and CDR2 is FQNNGV. V dropped 2 bases and J dropped 7 bases, with 14 bases sitting between them. CDR3 DNA sequence: TGTGCCAGCAGCTTATTCGCGTCAGCGTTTGAAGCTTTCTTT. Protein: CASSLFASAFEAFF.